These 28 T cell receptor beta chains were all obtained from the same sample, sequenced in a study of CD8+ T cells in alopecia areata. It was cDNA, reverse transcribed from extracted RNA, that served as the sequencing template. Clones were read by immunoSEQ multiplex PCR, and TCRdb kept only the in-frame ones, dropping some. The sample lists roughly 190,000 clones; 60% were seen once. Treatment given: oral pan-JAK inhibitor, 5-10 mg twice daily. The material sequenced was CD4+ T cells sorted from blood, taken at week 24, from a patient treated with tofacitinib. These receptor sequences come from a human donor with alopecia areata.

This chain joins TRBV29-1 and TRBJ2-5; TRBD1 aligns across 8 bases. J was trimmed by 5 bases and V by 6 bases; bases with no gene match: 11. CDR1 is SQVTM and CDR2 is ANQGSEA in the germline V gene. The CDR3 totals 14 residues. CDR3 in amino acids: CSVKDRGSFETQYF. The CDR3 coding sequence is TGCAGCGTAAAAGACAGGGGATCGTTCGAGACCCAGTACTTC.

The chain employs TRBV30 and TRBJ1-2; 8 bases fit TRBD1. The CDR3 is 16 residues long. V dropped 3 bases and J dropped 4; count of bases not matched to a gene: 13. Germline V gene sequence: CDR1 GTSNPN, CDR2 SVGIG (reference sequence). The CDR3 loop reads CAWSPRDRGGGYGYTF. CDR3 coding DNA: TGTGCCTGGAGCCCCCGCGACAGGGGAGGAGGCTATGGCTACACCTTC.

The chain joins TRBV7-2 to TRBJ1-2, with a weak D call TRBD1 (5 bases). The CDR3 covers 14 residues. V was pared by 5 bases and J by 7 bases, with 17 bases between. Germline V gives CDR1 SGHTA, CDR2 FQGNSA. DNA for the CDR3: TGTGCCAGCAGCACACCCCTCGGGGGAGCTGGCTACACCTTC. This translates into CASSTPLGGAGYTF.

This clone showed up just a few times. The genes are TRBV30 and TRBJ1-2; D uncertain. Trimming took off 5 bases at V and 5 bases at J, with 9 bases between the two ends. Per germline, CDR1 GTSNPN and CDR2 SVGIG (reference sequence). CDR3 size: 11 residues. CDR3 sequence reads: CAWYGGYGYTF. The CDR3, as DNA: TGTGCCTGGTATGGCGGTTATGGCTACACCTTC.

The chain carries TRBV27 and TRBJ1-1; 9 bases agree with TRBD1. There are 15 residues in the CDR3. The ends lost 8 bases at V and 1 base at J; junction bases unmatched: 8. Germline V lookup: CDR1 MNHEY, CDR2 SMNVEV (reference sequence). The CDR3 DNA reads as TGTGCCAGCCGCTTTAGGGACAGGGCGAACACTGAAGCTTTCTTT. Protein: CASRFRDRANTEAFF.

The CDR3 sequence is CASSYRGAEEKLFF. CDR3 nucleotides: TGTGCCAGCAGTTACAGGGGGGCAGAGGAAAAACTGTTTTTT. V and J are TRBV6-5 and TRBJ1-4; D perhaps matches TRBD1 (6 bases). Germline V gene data show CDR1 as MNHEY and CDR2 as SVGAGI. The CDR3 runs 14 residues. With 2 bases removed from V and 8 bases from J, the gap between germline ends came to 12 bases.

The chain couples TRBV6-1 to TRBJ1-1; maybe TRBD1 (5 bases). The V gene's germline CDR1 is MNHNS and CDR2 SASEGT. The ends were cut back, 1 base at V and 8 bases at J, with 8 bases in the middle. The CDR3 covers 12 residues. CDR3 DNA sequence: TGTGCCAGCAGTGAAGTGGGGGTAGAAGCTTTCTTT. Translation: CASSEVGVEAFF.

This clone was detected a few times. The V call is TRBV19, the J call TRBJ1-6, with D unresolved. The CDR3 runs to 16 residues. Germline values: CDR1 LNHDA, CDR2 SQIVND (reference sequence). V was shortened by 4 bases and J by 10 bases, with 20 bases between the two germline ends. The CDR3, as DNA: TGTGCCAGTAGTAGCGATAGGTGGATTGCAGGATCACCCCTCCACTTT. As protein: CASSSDRWIAGSPLHF. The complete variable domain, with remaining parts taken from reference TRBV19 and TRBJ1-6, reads DGGITQSPKYLFRKEGQNVTLSCEQNLNHDAMYWYRQDPGQGLRLIYYSQIVNDFQKGDIAEGYSVSREKKESFPLTVTSAQKNPTAFYLCASSSDRWIAGSPLHFGNGTRLTVT.

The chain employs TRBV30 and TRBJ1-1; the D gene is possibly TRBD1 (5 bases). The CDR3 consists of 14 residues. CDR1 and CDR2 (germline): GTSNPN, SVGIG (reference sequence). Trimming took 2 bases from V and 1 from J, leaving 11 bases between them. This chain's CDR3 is CAWSLGRANTEAFF. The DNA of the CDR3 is TGTGCCTGGAGTTTGGGCAGGGCGAACACTGAAGCTTTCTTT. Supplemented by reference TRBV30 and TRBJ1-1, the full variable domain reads SQTIHQWPATLVQPVGSPLSLECTVEGTSNPNLYWYRQAAGRGLQLLFYSVGIGQISSEVPQNLSASRPQDRQFILSSKKLLLSDSGFYLCAWSLGRANTEAFFGQGTRLTVV.

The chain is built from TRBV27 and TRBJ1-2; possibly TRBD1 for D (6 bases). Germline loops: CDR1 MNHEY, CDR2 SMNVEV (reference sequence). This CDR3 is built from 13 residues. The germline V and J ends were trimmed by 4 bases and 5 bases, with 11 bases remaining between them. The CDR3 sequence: CASSSNRAYGYTF. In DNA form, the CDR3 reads TGTGCCAGCAGTTCCAACAGGGCTTATGGCTACACCTTC.

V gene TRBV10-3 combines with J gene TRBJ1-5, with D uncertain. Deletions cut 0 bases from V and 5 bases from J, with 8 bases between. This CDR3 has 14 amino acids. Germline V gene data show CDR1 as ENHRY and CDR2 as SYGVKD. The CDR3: CAISESRTDQPQHF. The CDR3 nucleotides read TGTGCCATCAGTGAGTCTCGGACCGATCAGCCCCAGCATTTT.

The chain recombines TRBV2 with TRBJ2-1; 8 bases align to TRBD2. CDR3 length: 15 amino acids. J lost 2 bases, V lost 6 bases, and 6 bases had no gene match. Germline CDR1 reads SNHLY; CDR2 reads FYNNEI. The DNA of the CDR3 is TGTGCCAGCAGCCAGCGAGCGGGGGCCTACAATGAGCAGTTCTTC. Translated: CASSQRAGAYNEQFF.

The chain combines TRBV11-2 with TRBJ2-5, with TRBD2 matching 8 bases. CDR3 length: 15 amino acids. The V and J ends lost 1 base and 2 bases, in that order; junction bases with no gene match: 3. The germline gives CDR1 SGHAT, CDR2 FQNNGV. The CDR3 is CASSLVGGRQETQYF. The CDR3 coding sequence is TGTGCCAGCAGCTTAGTGGGCGGGAGGCAAGAGACCCAGTACTTC.

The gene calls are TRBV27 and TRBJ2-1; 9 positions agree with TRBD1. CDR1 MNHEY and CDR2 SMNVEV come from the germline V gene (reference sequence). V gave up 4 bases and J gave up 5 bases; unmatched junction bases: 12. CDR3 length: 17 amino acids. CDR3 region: CASSSLIRDRVDNEQFF. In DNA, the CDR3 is TGTGCCAGCAGTTCACTGATCCGGGACAGGGTTGACAATGAGCAGTTCTTC.

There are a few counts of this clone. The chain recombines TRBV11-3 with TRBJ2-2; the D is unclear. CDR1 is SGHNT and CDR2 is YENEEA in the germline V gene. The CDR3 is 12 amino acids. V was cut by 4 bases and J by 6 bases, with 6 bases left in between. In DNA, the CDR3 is TGTGCCAGCAGCTGGGGTTCCGGGGAGCTGTTTTTT. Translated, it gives CASSWGSGELFF.

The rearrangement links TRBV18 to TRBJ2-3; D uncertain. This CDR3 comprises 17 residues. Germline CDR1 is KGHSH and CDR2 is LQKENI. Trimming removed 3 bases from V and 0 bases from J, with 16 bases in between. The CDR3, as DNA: TGTGCCAGCTCACCCACGACGAGCAGTCCTAGCACAGATACGCAGTATTTT. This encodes CASSPTTSSPSTDTQYF. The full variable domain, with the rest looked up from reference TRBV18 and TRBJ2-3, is NAGVMQNPRHLVRRRGQEARLRCSPMKGHSHVYWYRQLPEEGLKFMVYLQKENIIDESGMPKERFSAEFPKEGPSILRIQQVVRGDSAAYFCASSPTTSSPSTDTQYFGPGTRLTVL.

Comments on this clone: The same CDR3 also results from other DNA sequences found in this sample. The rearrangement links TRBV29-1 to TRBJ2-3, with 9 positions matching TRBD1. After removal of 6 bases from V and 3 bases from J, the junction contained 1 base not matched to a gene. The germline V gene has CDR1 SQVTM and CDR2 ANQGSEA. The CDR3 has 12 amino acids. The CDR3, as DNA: TGCAGCGTGGGGACAGGGACAGATACGCAGTATTTT. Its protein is CSVGTGTDTQYF.

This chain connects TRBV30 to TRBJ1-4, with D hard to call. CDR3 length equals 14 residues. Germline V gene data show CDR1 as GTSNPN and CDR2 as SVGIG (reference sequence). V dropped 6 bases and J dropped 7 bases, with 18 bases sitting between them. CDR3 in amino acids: CACKQTVEGEKLFF. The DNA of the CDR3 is TGTGCCTGCAAACAAACCGTGGAGGGTGAAAAACTGTTTTTT.

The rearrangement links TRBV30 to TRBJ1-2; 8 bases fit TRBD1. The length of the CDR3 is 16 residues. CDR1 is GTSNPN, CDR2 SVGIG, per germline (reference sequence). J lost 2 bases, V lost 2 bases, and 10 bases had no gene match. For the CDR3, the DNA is TGTGCCTGGAGTAAGGCAGGGGGCCCAGCAAACTATGGCTACACCTTC. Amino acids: CAWSKAGGPANYGYTF.

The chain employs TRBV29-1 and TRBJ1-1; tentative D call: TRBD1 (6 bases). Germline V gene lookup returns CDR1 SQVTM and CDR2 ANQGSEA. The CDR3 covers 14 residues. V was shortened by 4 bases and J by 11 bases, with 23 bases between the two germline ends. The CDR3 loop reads CSVAPSEGGPDAFF. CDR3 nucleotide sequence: TGCAGCGTTGCGCCGTCGGAGGGGGGCCCCGACGCTTTCTTT.

The CDR3: CSAVRQAEAFF. The CDR3 DNA is TGCAGTGCTGTCCGGCAGGCAGAAGCTTTCTTT. This sequence joins TRBV20-1 and TRBJ1-1; D unresolved. Germline CDR1 DFQATT, CDR2 SNEGSKA (reference sequence). Trimming removed 5 bases from V and 8 bases from J, with 12 bases in between. The length of the CDR3 is 11 residues.

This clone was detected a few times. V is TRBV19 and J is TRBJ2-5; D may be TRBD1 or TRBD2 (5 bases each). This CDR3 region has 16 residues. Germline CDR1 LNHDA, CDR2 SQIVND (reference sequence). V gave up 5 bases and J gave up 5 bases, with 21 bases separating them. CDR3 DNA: TGTGCCAGTAGTGATATCGGGACCCAGCGAGGGGAGACCCAGTACTTC. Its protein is CASSDIGTQRGETQYF.

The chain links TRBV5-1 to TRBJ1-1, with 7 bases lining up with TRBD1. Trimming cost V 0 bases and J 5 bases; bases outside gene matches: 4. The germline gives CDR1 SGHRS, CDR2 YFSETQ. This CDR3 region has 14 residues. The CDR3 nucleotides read TGCGCCAGCAGCTTGGAAGGCAGGGGGACTGAAGCTTTCTTT. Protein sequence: CASSLEGRGTEAFF.

CDR3 bases: TGCAGCGTCTTATCAGGGAACCTGAACACTGAAGCTTTCTTT. This encodes CSVLSGNLNTEAFF. V and J are TRBV29-1 and TRBJ1-1, with D possibly being TRBD1 (5 bases). CDR3 length: 14 amino acids. CDR1 is SQVTM and CDR2 is ANQGSEA in the germline V gene. The V gene lost 6 bases and the J gene lost 0 bases, with 14 bases spanning the gap. Full variable domain (rest looked up from reference TRBV29-1 and TRBJ1-1): SAVISQKPSRDICQRGTSLTIQCQVDSQVTMMFWYRQQPGQSLTLIATANQGSEATYESGFVIDKFPISRPNLTFSTLTVSNMSPEDSSIYLCSVLSGNLNTEAFFGQGTRLTVV.

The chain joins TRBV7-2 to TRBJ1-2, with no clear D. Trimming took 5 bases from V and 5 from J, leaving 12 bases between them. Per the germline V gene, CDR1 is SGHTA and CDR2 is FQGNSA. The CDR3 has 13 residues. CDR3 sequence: CASSERRLYGYTF. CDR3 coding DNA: TGTGCCAGCAGCGAGCGCCGCTTATATGGCTACACCTTC.

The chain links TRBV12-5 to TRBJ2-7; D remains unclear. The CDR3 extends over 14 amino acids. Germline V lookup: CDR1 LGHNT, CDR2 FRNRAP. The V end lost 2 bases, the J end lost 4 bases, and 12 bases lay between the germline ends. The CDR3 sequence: CASGLTPERYEQYF. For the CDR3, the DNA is TGTGCTAGTGGTTTGACACCGGAGAGGTACGAGCAGTACTTC.

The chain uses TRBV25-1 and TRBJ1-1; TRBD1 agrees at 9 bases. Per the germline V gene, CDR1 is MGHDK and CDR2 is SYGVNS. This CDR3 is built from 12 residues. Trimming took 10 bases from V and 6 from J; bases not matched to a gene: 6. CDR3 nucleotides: TGTGCCACCCAGGACAGGGGTGCTGAAGCTTTCTTT. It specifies CATQDRGAEAFF.

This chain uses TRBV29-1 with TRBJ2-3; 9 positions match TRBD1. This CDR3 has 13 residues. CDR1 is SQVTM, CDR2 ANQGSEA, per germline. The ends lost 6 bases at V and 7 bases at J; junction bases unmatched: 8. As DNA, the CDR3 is TGCAGCGTGGAGGGACAGGGTACGAATACGCAGTATTTT. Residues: CSVEGQGTNTQYF.